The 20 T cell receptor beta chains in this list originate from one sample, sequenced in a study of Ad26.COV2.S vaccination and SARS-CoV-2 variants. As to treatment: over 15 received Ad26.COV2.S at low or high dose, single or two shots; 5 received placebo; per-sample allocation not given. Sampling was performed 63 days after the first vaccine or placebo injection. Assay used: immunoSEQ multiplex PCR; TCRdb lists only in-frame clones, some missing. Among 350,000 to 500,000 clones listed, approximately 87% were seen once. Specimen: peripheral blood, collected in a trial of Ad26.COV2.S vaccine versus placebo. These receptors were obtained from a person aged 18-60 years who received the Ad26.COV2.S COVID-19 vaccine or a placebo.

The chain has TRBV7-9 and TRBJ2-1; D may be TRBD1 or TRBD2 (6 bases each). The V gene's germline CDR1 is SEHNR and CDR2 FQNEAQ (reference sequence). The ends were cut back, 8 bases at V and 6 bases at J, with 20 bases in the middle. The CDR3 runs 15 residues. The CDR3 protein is CASSREGGLVNEQFF. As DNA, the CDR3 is TGTGCCAGCTCCCGCGAGGGGGGCCTTGTCAATGAGCAGTTCTTC. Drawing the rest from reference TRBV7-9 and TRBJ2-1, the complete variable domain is DTGVSQNPRHKITKRGQNVTFRCDPISEHNRLYWYRQTLGQGPEFLTYFQNEAQLEKSRLLSDRFSAERPKGSFSTLEIQRTEQGDSAMYLCASSREGGLVNEQFFGPGTRLTVL.

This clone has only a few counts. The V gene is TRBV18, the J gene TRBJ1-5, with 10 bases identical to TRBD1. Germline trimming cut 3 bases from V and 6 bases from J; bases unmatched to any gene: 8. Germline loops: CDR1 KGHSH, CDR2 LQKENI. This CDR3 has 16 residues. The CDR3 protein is CASSPWDRGRGQPQHF. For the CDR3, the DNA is TGTGCCAGCTCACCTTGGGACAGGGGACGAGGTCAGCCCCAGCATTTT. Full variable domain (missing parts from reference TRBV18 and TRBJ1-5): NAGVMQNPRHLVRRRGQEARLRCSPMKGHSHVYWYRQLPEEGLKFMVYLQKENIIDESGMPKERFSAEFPKEGPSILRIQQVVRGDSAAYFCASSPWDRGRGQPQHFGDGTRLSIL.

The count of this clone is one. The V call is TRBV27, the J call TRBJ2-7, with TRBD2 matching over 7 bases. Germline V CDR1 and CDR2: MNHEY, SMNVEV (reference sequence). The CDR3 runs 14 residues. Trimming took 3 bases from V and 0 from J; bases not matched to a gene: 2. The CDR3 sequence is CASSFRGDSYEQYF. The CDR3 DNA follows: TGTGCCAGCAGTTTCCGGGGGGACTCCTACGAGCAGTACTTC.

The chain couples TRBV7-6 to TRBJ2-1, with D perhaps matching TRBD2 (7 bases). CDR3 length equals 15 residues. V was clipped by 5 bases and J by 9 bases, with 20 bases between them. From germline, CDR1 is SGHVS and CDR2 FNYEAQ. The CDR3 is CASSPVEGGLVEQFF. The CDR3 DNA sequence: TGTGCCAGCAGCCCGGTAGAGGGGGGGCTGGTTGAGCAGTTCTTC.

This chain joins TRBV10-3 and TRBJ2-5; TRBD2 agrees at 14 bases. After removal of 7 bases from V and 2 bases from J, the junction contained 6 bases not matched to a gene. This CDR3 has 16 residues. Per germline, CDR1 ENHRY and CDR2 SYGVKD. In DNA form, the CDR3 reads TGTGCCATCACCGGGACTAGCGGGGGCGGGCAAGAGACCCAGTACTTC. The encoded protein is CAITGTSGGGQETQYF.

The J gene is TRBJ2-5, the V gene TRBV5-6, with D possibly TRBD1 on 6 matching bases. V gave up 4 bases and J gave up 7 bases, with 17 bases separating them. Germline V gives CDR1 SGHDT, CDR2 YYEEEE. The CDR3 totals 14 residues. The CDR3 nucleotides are TGTGCCAGCAGCCAAGATACAGGGTCGGGGACCCAGTACTTC. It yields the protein CASSQDTGSGTQYF.

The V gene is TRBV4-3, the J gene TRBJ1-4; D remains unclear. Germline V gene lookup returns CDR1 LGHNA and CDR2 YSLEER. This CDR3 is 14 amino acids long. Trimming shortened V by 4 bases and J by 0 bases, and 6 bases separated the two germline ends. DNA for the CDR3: TGCGCCAGCAGCCTACAGTCAACTAATGAAAAACTGTTTTTT. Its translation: CASSLQSTNEKLFF.

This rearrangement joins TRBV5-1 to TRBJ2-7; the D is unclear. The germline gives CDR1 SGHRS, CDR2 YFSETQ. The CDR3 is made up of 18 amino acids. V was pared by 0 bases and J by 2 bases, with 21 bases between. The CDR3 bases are TGCGCCAGCAGCTTGGGACTCTTAGGCACACATAACGCCTACGAGCAGTACTTC. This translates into CASSLGLLGTHNAYEQYF.

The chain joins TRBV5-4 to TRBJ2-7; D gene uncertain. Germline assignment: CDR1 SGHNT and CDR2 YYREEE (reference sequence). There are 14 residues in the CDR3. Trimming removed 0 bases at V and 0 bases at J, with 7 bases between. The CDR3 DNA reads TGTGCCAGCAGCTTGGAGCCTAGCTCCTACGAGCAGTACTTC. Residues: CASSLEPSSYEQYF.

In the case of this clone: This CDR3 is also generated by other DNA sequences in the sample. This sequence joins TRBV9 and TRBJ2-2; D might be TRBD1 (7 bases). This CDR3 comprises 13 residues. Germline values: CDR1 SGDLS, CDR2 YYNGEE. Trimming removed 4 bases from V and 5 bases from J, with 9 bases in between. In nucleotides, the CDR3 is TGTGCCAGCAGCCCAGGGGGGACCGGGGAGCTGTTTTTT. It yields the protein CASSPGGTGELFF.

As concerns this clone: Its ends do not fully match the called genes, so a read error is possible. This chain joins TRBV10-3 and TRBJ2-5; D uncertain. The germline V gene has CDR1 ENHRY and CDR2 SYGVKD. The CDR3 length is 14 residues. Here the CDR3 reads CATSIGPNQETQYF. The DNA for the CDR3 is TGTGCCACCAGTATCGGACCGAACCAAGAGACCCAGTACTTC.

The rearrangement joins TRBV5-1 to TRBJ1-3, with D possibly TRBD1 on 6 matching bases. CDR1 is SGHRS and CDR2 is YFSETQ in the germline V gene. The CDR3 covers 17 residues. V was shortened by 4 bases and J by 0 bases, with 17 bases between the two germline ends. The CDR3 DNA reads TGCGCCAGCAGCCGTTCACAGGGATCTCGCTCTGGAAACACCATATATTTT. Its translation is CASSRSQGSRSGNTIYF.

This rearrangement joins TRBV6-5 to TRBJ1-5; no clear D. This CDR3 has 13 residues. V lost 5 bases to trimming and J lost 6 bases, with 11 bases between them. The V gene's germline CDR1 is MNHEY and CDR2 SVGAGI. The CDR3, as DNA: TGTGCCAGCAGTCCTATGGCGGGTCAGCCCCAGCATTTT. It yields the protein CASSPMAGQPQHF.

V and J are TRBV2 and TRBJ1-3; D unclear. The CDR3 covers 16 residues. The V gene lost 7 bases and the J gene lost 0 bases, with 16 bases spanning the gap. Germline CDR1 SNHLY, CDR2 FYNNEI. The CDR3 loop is CASIRDFFSSGNTIYF. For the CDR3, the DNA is TGTGCCAGCATTCGGGATTTTTTTAGCTCTGGAAACACCATATATTTT.

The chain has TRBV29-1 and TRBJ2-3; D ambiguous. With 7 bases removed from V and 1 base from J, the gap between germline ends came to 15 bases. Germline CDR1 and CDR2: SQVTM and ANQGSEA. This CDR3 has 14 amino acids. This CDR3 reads CSGDFFPGTDTQYF. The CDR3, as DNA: TGCAGCGGCGATTTCTTCCCCGGCACAGATACGCAGTATTTT.

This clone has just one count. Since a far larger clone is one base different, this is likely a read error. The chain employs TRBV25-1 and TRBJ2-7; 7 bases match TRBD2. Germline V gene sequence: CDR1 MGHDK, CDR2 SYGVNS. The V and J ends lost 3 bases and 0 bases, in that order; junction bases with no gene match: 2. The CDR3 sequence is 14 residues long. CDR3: CASSELADSYEQYF. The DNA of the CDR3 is TGTGCCAGCAGTGAGCTAGCGGACTCCTACGAGCAGTACTTC.

The CDR3 loop reads CASSYPPGTGSTDTQYF. The CDR3 DNA reads TGTGCCAGCAGTTACCCACCCGGGACAGGCAGCACAGATACGCAGTATTTT. The V call is TRBV6-2 or TRBV6-3, the J call TRBJ2-3; 8 bases fit TRBD1. CDR3 length: 17 amino acids. The trim removed 2 bases at V and 0 bases at J, leaving 7 bases unmatched. Germline CDR1 is MNHEY and CDR2 is SVGEGT.

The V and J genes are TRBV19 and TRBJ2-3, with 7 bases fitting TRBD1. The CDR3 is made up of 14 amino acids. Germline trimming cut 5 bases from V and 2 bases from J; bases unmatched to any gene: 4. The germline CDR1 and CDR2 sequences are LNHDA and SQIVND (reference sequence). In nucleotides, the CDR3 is TGTGCCAGTAGTGAACAGGGGCCCACAGATACGCAGTATTTT. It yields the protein CASSEQGPTDTQYF.

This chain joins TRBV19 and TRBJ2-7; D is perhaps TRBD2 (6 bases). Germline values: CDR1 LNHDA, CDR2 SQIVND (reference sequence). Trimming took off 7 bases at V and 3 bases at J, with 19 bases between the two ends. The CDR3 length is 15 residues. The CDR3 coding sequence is TGTGCCAGTACAGCGAGTGCTTTGGGGGGCTACGAGCAGTACTTC. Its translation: CASTASALGGYEQYF.

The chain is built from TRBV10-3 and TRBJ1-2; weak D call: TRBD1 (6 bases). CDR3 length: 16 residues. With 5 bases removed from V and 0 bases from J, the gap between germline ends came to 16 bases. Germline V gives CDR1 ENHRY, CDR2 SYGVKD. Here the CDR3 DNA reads TGTGCCATCAGTTTTTCTCCGACAGGACCTAACTATGGCTACACCTTC. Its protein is CAISFSPTGPNYGYTF.